The present TCR beta chain was sequenced within a study of OX40 agonist ivuxolimab in advanced cancers. The study in broad terms: Ivuxolimab, which targeted the costimulatory receptor OX40 (CD134), was an agonistic, fully human IgG2 monoclonal antibody. Intravenous ivuxolimab was administered to patients every 2 weeks at six dose levels: 0.01, 0.1, 0.3, 1.5, 3 and 10 mg/kg. Of the roughly 52 dose-escalation patients, hepatocellular carcinoma was present in around 19, melanoma in some 15, renal cell carcinoma in 9 and head and neck cancer in 9. In the dose-escalation cohort, 82.7% of patients were male, and the mean age was roughly 60 years, with a range of about 20 to 79. Prior anti-PD-1, anti-PD-L1 or anti-CTLA-4 therapy was permitted, and about two fifths of dose-escalation patients had received checkpoint inhibitors. Partial responses occurred in three dose-escalation patients, of whom one had hepatocellular carcinoma and two had cutaneous melanoma. The point of sequencing TCRbeta in the periphery was to test whether ivuxolimab changed TCR sequence diversity and drove clonal T-cell expansion. The paper reports the monotherapy dose-escalation portion (N ≈ 52 patients) of the phase I ivuxolimab trial.

Study-wide conclusions, independent of this receptor: The antigen specificity of the clonally expanded peripheral T cells was not determined. Low levels of normalized T-cell clonal expansion were also shown by some nonresponding patients. At doses of 0.1 to 3.0 mg/kg, clonal expansion of both CD4+ and CD8+ blood T cells was observed from baseline to week 6. After ivuxolimab, CD8+ T cells had more expanded clones than CD4+ T cells on average. In partial responders in the 0.1-3.0 mg/kg groups, normalized peripheral clonal expansion was found to be among the lowest, especially among CD8+ T cells.

To sequence the TCRbeta CDR3 region, genomic DNA was isolated from the sorted cells. The immunoSEQ Assay was used for sequencing of TCRbeta CDR3 regions. In its TCRdb copy, this immuneACCESS table keeps in-frame sequences only and misses some clones. Where compared with another copy, unresolved V genes explain less than half of these, and the others have no known cause. Here the sample has around 95,000 clones; roughly 93% occur a single time. The ten largest clones capture 0.71% of the sample. Patients with a history of autoimmune disease or receiving systemic immunosuppression were excluded from the trial. Peripheral blood for TCR sequencing was drawn from every dose cohort at baseline, at cycle 4 day 1 and at cycle 7 day 1. The samples were taken from a phase I, first-in-human, multicenter, open-label dose-escalation trial of ivuxolimab. Adults with locally advanced or metastatic head and neck squamous cell, hepatocellular, melanoma or renal cell carcinoma were enrolled in the trial. Before TCR sequencing, CD4+ T cells and CD8+ T cells from peripheral blood were sorted into separate populations.

As regards this clone: The clone's antigen remains unknown. Nothing much larger sits one base from this clone, and base qualities are not available.

The germline V gene encodes CDR1 SGHDN and CDR2 FVKESK. Trimming at the junction amounts to 0 bases on V and 5 bases on J, and the germline ends lie 5 bases apart. The CDR3, from cysteine to phenylalanine, totals 13 residues. Just CDR3 DNA is preserved here, 39 bases in frame from base 1. The source was CD4+ or CD8+ T cells sorted from blood, collected in a trial of the OX40 agonist ivuxolimab. The TCR comes from an adult with an advanced solid tumor such as melanoma, head and neck, liver or kidney cancer. The chain couples TRBV14 to TRBJ1-5; no D gene is confidently identified. Here the CDR3 is given as CASSQDAHQPQHF. The nucleotide sequence is TGTGCCAGCAGCCAAGATGCCCATCAGCCCCAGCATTTT. With the rest looked up from the reference TRBV14 and TRBJ1-5 genes rather than sequenced, the full variable domain is EAGVTQFPSHSVIEKGQTVTLRCDPISGHDNLYWYRRVMGKEIKFLLHFVKESKQDESGMPNNRFLAERTGGTYSTLKVQPAELEDSGVYFCASSQDAHQPQHFGDGTRLSIL.